This paragraph reports one TCR beta chain. This record comes from a study of sequential checkpoint blockade in melanoma. About the research overall: First-line arms were nivolumab then ipilimumab, or the reverse, randomized 1:1. After both sequences, patients received maintenance nivolumab.

As for treatment: randomized to nivolumab then ipilimumab (arm A) or the reverse (arm B). No patient had prior DNA-damaging chemotherapy. From thawed PBMCs, live CD3+CD8+ cells negative for CD19 and CD56 were sorted. Here immunoSEQ multiplex PCR was the method, and the copy in TCRdb shows in-frame clones only, minus some. The table includes 34,000 or so clones, approximately 82% detected once. Germline V gives CDR1 MNHEY, CDR2 SMNVEV (reference sequence). The length of the CDR3 is 15 residues. V lost 6 bases and J lost 5; bases outside the gene matches: 10. The TCR sequence derives from a human donor with melanoma. This specimen was CD8+ T cells sorted from blood (inferred from file names), taken from a patient given nivolumab and ipilimumab in sequence. V and J are TRBV27 and TRBJ2-7; 10 bases agree with TRBD1. CDR3 sequence reads: CASRAGTGESHEQYF. The CDR3 DNA sequence: TGTGCCAGCAGGGCCGGGACAGGGGAGTCCCACGAGCAGTACTTC.